These T cell receptor beta chains were read from a single sample in a study of control samples from healthy donors and cancer patients. Some clones are missing from TCRdb's copy, which holds only in-frame ones; the method was immunoSEQ multiplex PCR. The sample comprises some 120,000 clones, 88% of which are singletons, and under 2.5% rests with the top ten. Sample: blood. Receptor source: a woman in her 70s in good health. Both conserved end residues are part of each CDR3. Each record gives: CDR3 protein, CDR3 DNA, V gene, clone size, J gene, D gene. A D gene is named only where the DNA matches it firmly. Some rows have no size entry. The others give once, few or many, or a class for an expanded clone.

CASRGDRVEGETQYF,TGTGCCAGCAGGGGAGACAGGGTTGAAGGGGAGACCCAGTACTTC,TRBV6-6,.,TRBJ2-5,TRBD1
CASSQVGVAGANEQFF,TGTGCCAGCAGCCAAGTGGGGGTAGCGGGGGCCAATGAGCAGTTCTTC,TRBV3-1/TRBV3-2,.,TRBJ2-1,TRBD2
CASSPRTGRHTEAFF,TGTGCCAGCAGCCCACGGACAGGGAGGCACACTGAAGCTTTCTTT,TRBV7-2,.,TRBJ1-1,TRBD1
CASSQEASGRSYEQYF,TGTGCCAGCAGCCAAGAGGCTAGCGGGAGATCCTACGAGCAGTACTTC,TRBV4-2,.,TRBJ2-7,TRBD2
CASSSRGGNYGYTF,TGTGCCAGCAGCTCCCGCGGAGGGAACTATGGCTACACCTTC,TRBV7-9,.,TRBJ1-2,.
CASSQEGRVLSGYTF,TGCGCCAGCAGCCAAGAGGGAAGGGTGCTCTCTGGCTACACCTTC,TRBV4-1,once,TRBJ1-2,.
CASSPKGATILPNYGYTF,TGTGCCAGCTCACCGAAAGGGGCCACAATACTTCCTAACTATGGCTACACCTTC,TRBV18,.,TRBJ1-2,.
CASSLGDKRETQYF,TGTGCCAGCAGTTTAGGGGACAAGCGGGAGACTCAGTACTTC,TRBV27,.,TRBJ2-5,TRBD2
CASGVRNQGLEPQHF,TGTGCCAGCGGCGTCAGAAATCAGGGTTTAGAGCCCCAGCATTTT,TRBV2,.,TRBJ1-5,.
CASSIPGVYEQYF,TGTGCCAGCAGCATCCCAGGGGTCTACGAGCAGTACTTC,TRBV11-2,.,TRBJ2-7,.
CASSLRTGVTYEQYF,TGTGCCAGCAGCTTAAGGACAGGGGTCACCTACGAGCAGTACTTC,TRBV7-9,.,TRBJ2-7,TRBD1
CASSLVSYNEQFF,TGTGCCAGCAGTTTGGTATCCTACAATGAGCAGTTCTTC,TRBV6-2/TRBV6-3,.,TRBJ2-1,.
CASTHPGTMDGYTF,TGTGCCAGCACCCACCCCGGGACAATGGATGGCTACACCTTC,TRBV6-5,.,TRBJ1-2,.
CASSLLGPYNSPLHF,TGTGCCAGCAGCTTGTTGGGGCCCTATAATTCACCCCTCCACTTT,TRBV5-8,.,TRBJ1-6,.
CASSVSGERAYEQYF,TGTGCCAGCAGCGTAAGCGGGGAAAGGGCCTACGAGCAGTACTTC,TRBV9,once,TRBJ2-7,TRBD2
CASSSASSNEQFF,TGTGCCAGCAGCTCCGCATCCAGCAATGAGCAGTTCTTC,TRBV5-5,.,TRBJ2-1,.
CASSRRSSYNEQFF,TGTGCCAGTAGTAGAAGAAGCTCCTACAATGAGCAGTTCTTC,TRBV19,once,TRBJ2-1,.
CASSLTPSGSYNEQFF,TGTGCCAGCAGCTTAACTCCTAGCGGCTCCTACAATGAGCAGTTCTTC,TRBV7-3,.,TRBJ2-1,TRBD2
CASSSMGAGQGVDGYTF,TGTGCCAGCAGCTCCATGGGGGCGGGACAGGGGGTGGATGGCTACACCTTC,TRBV11-2,.,TRBJ1-2,TRBD1
CASSLNPTSGGARGLNEQFF,TGTGCCAGCAGCTTAAACCCGACTAGCGGGGGGGCAAGGGGACTCAATGAGCAGTTCTTC,TRBV7-3,.,TRBJ2-1,TRBD2
CASSEGQGSNQPQHF,TGTGCCAGCAGCGAGGGACAGGGAAGCAATCAGCCCCAGCATTTT,TRBV9,.,TRBJ1-5,TRBD1
CASSPTGVGAFF,TGTGCCAGCAGCCCGACCGGGGTGGGGGCTTTCTTT,TRBV7-9,.,TRBJ1-1,.
CATSDFGQGRNNEQFF,TGTGCCACCAGTGATTTCGGGCAGGGCCGTAACAATGAGCAGTTCTTC,TRBV24-1,.,TRBJ2-1,.
CASSINGGQGAYEQYF,TGTGCCAGTAGTATTAATGGGGGCCAGGGGGCTTACGAGCAGTACTTC,TRBV19,.,TRBJ2-7,TRBD1
CASRNSNQPQHF,TGTGCCAGCAGAAATAGCAATCAGCCCCAGCATTTT,TRBV12-3/TRBV12-4,.,TRBJ1-5,.
CASSTTDTQYF,TGTGCCAGCAGTACCACAGATACGCAGTATTTT,TRBV6-5,.,TRBJ2-3,.
CASREGDSEAFF,TGTGCCAGCAGGGAAGGGGACAGTGAAGCTTTCTTT,TRBV6-1,.,TRBJ1-1,TRBD1
CASRVWGNEKLFF,TGTGCCAGCAGAGTCTGGGGTAATGAAAAACTGTTTTTT,TRBV27,.,TRBJ1-4,.
CASSLDGGWGGTQYF,TGTGCCAGCAGCTTAGATGGGGGCTGGGGGGGGACCCAGTACTTC,TRBV7-8,.,TRBJ2-5,.
CASSLTLYEQYF,TGTGCCAGCAGTTTAACCCTCTACGAGCAGTACTTC,TRBV28,few,TRBJ2-7,.
CASSQEEETEAFF,TGCGCCAGCAGCCAAGAGGAGGAGACTGAAGCTTTCTTT,TRBV4-3,.,TRBJ1-1,.
CASSFGQGGEQYF,TGTGCCAGCAGCTTTGGACAGGGGGGCGAGCAGTACTTC,TRBV13,.,TRBJ2-7,TRBD1
CASSDILEAFF,TGTGCCAGCAGCGACATACTGGAAGCTTTCTTT,TRBV6-5,.,TRBJ1-1,.
CASTIQDTDTQYF,TGTGCCAGCACCATACAGGACACAGATACGCAGTATTTT,TRBV7-2,.,TRBJ2-3,.
CATSDPGTGAADTQYF,TGTGCCACCAGTGATCCTGGGACAGGGGCCGCGGATACGCAGTATTTT,TRBV24-1,.,TRBJ2-3,TRBD1
CASSPSEQGVTNEKLFF,TGTGCCAGCTCACCAAGCGAACAGGGGGTGACTAATGAAAAACTGTTTTTT,TRBV18,.,TRBJ1-4,TRBD1
CASSTRGESSYEQYF,TGTGCCAGTAGCACCCGCGGGGAGAGCTCCTACGAGCAGTACTTC,TRBV19,.,TRBJ2-7,.
CASIGRGRETQYF,TGTGCCAGTATCGGCAGGGGTCGAGAGACCCAGTACTTC,TRBV19,.,TRBJ2-5,.
CASSLGGWISPLHF,TGTGCCAGCAGTTTAGGGGGGTGGATTTCACCCCTCCACTTT,TRBV28,.,TRBJ1-6,.
CASSPLGGETQYF,TGTGCCAGCAGCCCACTGGGTGGGGAGACCCAGTACTTC,TRBV5-5,.,TRBJ2-5,.
CASSYRTGELFF,TGTGCCAGCAGTTACAGGACCGGGGAGCTGTTTTTT,TRBV6-2/TRBV6-3,.,TRBJ2-2,.
CASSPRVGELFF,TGTGCCAGCAGTCCGAGAGTAGGGGAGCTGTTTTTT,TRBV27,few,TRBJ2-2,.
CASSLVGTGVTEAFF,TGTGCCAGCAGCTTGGTGGGGACGGGGGTTACTGAAGCTTTCTTT,TRBV5-4,.,TRBJ1-1,.
CASSWGTLNYGYTF,TGTGCCAGCAGCTGGGGAACTCTGAACTATGGCTACACCTTC,TRBV11-2,.,TRBJ1-2,.
CASSPYFAGEDEKLFF,TGTGCCAGCTCACCATATTTCGCAGGGGAGGATGAAAAACTGTTTTTT,TRBV18,.,TRBJ1-4,.
CASSDGLRASDTQYF,TGTGCCAGCAGCGACGGACTTCGCGCATCCGATACGCAGTATTTT,TRBV9,.,TRBJ2-3,.
CASQQGAGEKLFF,TGCGCCAGCCAACAGGGGGCAGGTGAAAAACTGTTTTTT,TRBV5-1,.,TRBJ1-4,TRBD1
CASSSGDSNQPQHF,TGCGCCAGCAGCTCAGGGGACAGCAATCAGCCCCAGCATTTT,TRBV5-1,.,TRBJ1-5,.
CASSQVRGRTDSPLHF,TGCGCCAGCAGCCAAGTTAGGGGCAGGACAGATTCACCCCTCCACTTT,TRBV4-1,few,TRBJ1-6,.
CASSLTSGNTIYF,TGTGCCAGCAGTTTAACCTCTGGAAACACCATATATTTT,TRBV12-3/TRBV12-4,.,TRBJ1-3,.
CASSYGLGLNYEQYF,TGTGCCAGCAGTTACGGGCTGGGGCTCAACTACGAGCAGTACTTC,TRBV6-6,.,TRBJ2-7,.
CASSYDRNQPQHF,TGTGCCAGCAGTTACGATCGCAATCAGCCCCAGCATTTT,TRBV6-5,.,TRBJ1-5,.
CANPWGSMNTEAFF,TGTGCCAACCCTTGGGGCAGCATGAACACTGAAGCTTTCTTT,TRBV19,.,TRBJ1-1,.